The present T cell receptor beta chain was sequenced within a study of T cell responses to AZD1222 COVID-19 vaccine. The germline V gene encodes CDR1 MDHEN and CDR2 SYDVKM. The junction had 7 bases not matched to a gene; V was cut back by 5 bases and J by 4 bases. The CDR3 contains 15 residues. Here immunoSEQ multiplex PCR was the method, and the copy in TCRdb shows in-frame clones only, minus some. There are about 85,000 clones in the sample; 85% occur only once, and 4.5% lies in the top ten. Study results and limitations: Distributed over spike, vaccine-associated CD4 TCRs predominated at 160-218 and 743-854.

This clone was found a few times. Its specificity is not known. Sequenced material: peripheral blood, taken 28 days after the second AZD1222 dose. This sequence joins TRBV28 and TRBJ2-7; 11 nucleotides agree with TRBD2. The receptor was derived from an adult who received the AZD1222 COVID-19 vaccine. The CDR3 sequence is CASSRSGRAGYEQYF. In DNA, the CDR3 is TGTGCCAGCAGTCGTAGCGGGAGGGCCGGGTACGAGCAGTACTTC. Full variable domain (remainder filled in from reference TRBV28 and TRBJ2-7): DVKVTQSSRYLVKRTGEKVFLECVQDMDHENMFWYRQDPGLGLRLIYFSYDVKMKEKGDIPEGYSVSREKKERFSLILESASTNQTSMYLCASSRSGRAGYEQYFGPGTRLTVT.